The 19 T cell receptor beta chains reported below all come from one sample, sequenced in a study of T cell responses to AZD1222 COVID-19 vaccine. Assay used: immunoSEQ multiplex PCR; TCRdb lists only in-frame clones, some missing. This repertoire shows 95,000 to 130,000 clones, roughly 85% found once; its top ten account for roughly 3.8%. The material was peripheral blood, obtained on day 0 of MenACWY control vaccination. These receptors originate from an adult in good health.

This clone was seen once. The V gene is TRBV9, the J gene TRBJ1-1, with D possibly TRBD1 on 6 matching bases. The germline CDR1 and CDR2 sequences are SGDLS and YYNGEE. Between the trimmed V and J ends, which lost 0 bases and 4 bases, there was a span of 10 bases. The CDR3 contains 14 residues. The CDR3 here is CASSVGQEFTEAFF. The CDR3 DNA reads TGTGCCAGCAGCGTAGGACAGGAGTTCACTGAAGCTTTCTTT.

The CDR3 DNA follows: TGTGCCACCAGTGATCCGGGACTGCGGTTGGATGAGCAGTTCTTC. Its protein is CATSDPGLRLDEQFF. J is TRBJ2-1 and V is TRBV24-1, with a tentative D call TRBD2 (6 bases). V lost 3 bases and J 8 bases, leaving 16 bases between the germline ends. The germline gives CDR1 KGHDR, CDR2 SFDVKD. The CDR3 loop spans 15 amino acids.

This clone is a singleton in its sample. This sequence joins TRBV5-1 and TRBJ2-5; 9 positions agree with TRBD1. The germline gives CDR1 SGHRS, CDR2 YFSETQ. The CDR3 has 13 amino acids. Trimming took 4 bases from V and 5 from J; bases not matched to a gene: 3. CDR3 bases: TGCGCCAGCAGCCCTGGACAGGGGGAGACCCAGTACTTC. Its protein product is CASSPGQGETQYF.

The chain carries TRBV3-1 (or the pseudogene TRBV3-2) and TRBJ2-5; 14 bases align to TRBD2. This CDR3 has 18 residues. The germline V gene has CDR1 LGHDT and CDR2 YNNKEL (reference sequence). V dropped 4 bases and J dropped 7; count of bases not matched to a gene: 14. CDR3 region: CASSLTSGGAVPRLTQYF. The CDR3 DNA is TGTGCCAGCAGCCTGACTAGCGGGGGGGCCGTTCCGCGGTTGACCCAGTACTTC.

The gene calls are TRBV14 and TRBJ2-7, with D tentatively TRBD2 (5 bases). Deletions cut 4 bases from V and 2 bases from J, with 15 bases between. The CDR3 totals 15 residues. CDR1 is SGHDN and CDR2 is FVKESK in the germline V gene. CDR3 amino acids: CASSLRPAGAYEQYF. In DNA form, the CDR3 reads TGTGCCAGCAGCCTCCGACCCGCCGGGGCCTACGAGCAGTACTTC.

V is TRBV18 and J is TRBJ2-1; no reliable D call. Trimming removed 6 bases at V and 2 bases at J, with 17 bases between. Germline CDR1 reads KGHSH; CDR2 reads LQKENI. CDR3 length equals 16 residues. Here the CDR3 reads CASSLTPGPPYNEQFF. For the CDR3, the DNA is TGTGCCAGCTCGTTAACCCCTGGACCCCCCTACAATGAGCAGTTCTTC.

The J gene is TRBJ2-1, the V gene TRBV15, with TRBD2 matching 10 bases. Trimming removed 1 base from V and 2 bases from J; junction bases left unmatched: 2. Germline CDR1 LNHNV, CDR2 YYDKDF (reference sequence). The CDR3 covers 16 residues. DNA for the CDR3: TGTGCCACCAGCAGAGGAGCGGGGGGGCCCTACAATGAGCAGTTCTTC. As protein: CATSRGAGGPYNEQFF.

CDR3 nucleotides: TGTGCCAGCAGACCTGCAGGGGCGAGCAATCAGCCCCAGCATTTT. This sequence encodes CASRPAGASNQPQHF. The rearrangement joins TRBV27 to TRBJ1-5; D might be TRBD1 (6 bases). Deletions cut 6 bases from V and 1 base from J, with 13 bases between. Per the germline V gene, CDR1 is MNHEY and CDR2 is SMNVEV (reference sequence). This CDR3 region has 15 residues.

DNA for the CDR3: TGTGCCAGCAGCCTTCCAGGGGCCACTAACTATGGCTACACCTTC. Its translation: CASSLPGATNYGYTF. The gene calls are TRBV28 and TRBJ1-2, with a weak D call TRBD1 (6 bases). This CDR3 is 15 amino acids long. The germline gives CDR1 MDHEN, CDR2 SYDVKM. V was clipped by 6 bases and J by 0 bases, with 14 bases between them.

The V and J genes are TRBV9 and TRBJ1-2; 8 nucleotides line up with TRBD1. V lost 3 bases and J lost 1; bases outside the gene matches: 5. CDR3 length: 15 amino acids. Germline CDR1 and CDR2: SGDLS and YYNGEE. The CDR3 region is CASSARQGLNYGYTF. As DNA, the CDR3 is TGTGCCAGCAGCGCAAGACAGGGGCTTAACTATGGCTACACCTTC.

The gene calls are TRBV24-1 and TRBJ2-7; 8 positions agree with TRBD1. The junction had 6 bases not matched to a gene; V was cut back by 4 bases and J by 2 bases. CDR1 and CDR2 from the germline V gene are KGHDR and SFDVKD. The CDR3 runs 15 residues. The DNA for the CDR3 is TGTGCCACCAGTGACCGACAGGGGACAACCTACGAGCAGTACTTC. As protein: CATSDRQGTTYEQYF.

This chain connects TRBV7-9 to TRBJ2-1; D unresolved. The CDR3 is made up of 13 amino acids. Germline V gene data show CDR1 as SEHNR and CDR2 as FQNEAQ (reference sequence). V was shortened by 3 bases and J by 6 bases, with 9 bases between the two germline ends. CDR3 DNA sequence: TGTGCCAGCAGCTTGGGCATCCTCAATGAGCAGTTCTTC. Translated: CASSLGILNEQFF.

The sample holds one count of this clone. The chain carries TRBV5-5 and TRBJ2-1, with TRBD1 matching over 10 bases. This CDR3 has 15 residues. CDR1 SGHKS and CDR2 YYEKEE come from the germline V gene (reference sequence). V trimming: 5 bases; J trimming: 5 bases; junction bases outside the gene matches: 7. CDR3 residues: CASSSIGTGDNEQFF. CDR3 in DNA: TGTGCCAGCAGTTCAATCGGGACAGGGGACAATGAGCAGTTCTTC.

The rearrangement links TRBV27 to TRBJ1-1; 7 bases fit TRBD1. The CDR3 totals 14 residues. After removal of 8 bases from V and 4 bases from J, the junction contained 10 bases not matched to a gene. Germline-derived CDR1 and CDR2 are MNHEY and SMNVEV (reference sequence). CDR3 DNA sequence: TGTGCCAGCGTCCCTAAACAGGGGCTCACTGAAGCTTTCTTT. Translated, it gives CASVPKQGLTEAFF.

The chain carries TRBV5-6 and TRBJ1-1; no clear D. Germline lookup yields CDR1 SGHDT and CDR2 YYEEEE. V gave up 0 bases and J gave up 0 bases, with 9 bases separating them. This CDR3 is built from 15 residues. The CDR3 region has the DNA TGTGCCAGCAGCTTGGAGAGCAGGCTGAACACTGAAGCTTTCTTT. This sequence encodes CASSLESRLNTEAFF.

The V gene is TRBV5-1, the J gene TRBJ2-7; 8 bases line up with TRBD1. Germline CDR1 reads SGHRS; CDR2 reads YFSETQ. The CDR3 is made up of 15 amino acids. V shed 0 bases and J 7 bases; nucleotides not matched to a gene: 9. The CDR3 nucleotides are TGCGCCAGCAGCTTGGCCGGGCAGGGGGCGCGAGAGCAGTACTTC. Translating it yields CASSLAGQGAREQYF.

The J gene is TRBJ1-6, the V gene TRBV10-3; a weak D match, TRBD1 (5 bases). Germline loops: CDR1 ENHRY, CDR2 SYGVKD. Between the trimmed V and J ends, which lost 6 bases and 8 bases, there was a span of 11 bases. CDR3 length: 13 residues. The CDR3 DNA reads TGTGCCATCAGGGGGACCGGGTATTCACCCCTCCACTTT. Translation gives CAIRGTGYSPLHF.

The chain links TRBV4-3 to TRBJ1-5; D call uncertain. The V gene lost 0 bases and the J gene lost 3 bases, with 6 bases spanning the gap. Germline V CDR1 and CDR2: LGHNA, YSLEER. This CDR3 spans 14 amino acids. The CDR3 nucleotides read TGCGCCAGCAGCCAAGAAAGAATCAATCAGCCCCAGCATTTT. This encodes CASSQERINQPQHF.

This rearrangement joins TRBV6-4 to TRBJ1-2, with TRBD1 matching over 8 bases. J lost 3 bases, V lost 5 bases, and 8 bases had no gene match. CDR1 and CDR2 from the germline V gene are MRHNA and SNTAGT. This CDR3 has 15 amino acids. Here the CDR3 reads CASSPRTGSDYGYTF. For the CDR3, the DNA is TGTGCCAGCAGTCCACGGACAGGGAGCGACTATGGCTACACCTTC.